These 24 T cell receptor beta chains came from one sample sequenced in a study of shared clonotypes between healthy human individuals. Method: immunoSEQ multiplex PCR; TCRdb's copy keeps in-frame clones and lacks some. The data contain some 470,000 clones, 60% to 85% of them singletons. The sequencing input was PBMCs. The receptors derive from a woman aged 40 to 50 in good health. Some clones in this sample may be carry-over from other donors' samples.

The chain carries TRBV7-2 and TRBJ2-7, with D tentatively TRBD2 (6 bases). V was cut by 1 base and J by 3 bases, with 13 bases left in between. The CDR3 has 15 residues. Per germline, CDR1 SGHTA and CDR2 FQGNSA. CDR3 loop: CASSLDGAGNYEQYF. CDR3 sequence (DNA): TGTGCCAGCAGCTTAGACGGGGCGGGAAACTACGAGCAGTACTTC.

The chain joins TRBV19 to TRBJ1-5, with D possibly TRBD1 on 5 matching bases. Trimming took off 7 bases at V and 4 bases at J, with 11 bases between the two ends. This CDR3 has 13 residues. Germline V gene data show CDR1 as LNHDA and CDR2 as SQIVND (reference sequence). The CDR3 DNA reads TGTGCCAGTATGAGGGGACGTAATCAGCCCCAGCATTTT. Translation gives CASMRGRNQPQHF.

The rearrangement uses TRBV7-2 and TRBJ1-2; TRBD1 agrees at 7 bases. The CDR3 totals 16 residues. CDR1 SGHTA and CDR2 FQGNSA come from the germline V gene. V lost 4 bases and J lost 4; bases outside the gene matches: 12. CDR3 residues: CASSSLTQGVGYGYTF. The CDR3 DNA reads as TGTGCCAGCAGCTCTCTAACCCAGGGGGTAGGCTATGGCTACACCTTC.

The chain uses TRBV28 and TRBJ2-7; 10 bases match TRBD1. This CDR3 has 14 amino acids. Losses at the gene ends were 8 bases for V and 4 bases for J; bases not matched to a gene: 8. The germline gives CDR1 MDHEN, CDR2 SYDVKM. CDR3 protein: CASGRPGQGYEQYF. The DNA for the CDR3 is TGTGCCAGCGGTAGACCGGGACAGGGGTACGAGCAGTACTTC.

The chain employs TRBV27 and TRBJ2-5; 9 bases fit TRBD2. This CDR3 is 18 amino acids long. Unmatched junction bases numbered 18, after V lost 6 bases and J lost 4 bases. Germline CDR1 reads MNHEY; CDR2 reads SMNVEV (reference sequence). As DNA, the CDR3 is TGTGCCAGCAGCTTCGGACTGGCGGGAGGGATAGCAGGAGAGACCCAGTACTTC. Translation: CASSFGLAGGIAGETQYF.

The chain links TRBV27 to TRBJ1-5; possibly TRBD1 for D (5 bases). CDR1 is MNHEY and CDR2 is SMNVEV in the germline V gene (reference sequence). Trimming removed 4 bases at V and 7 bases at J, with 14 bases between. This CDR3 region has 14 residues. CDR3 amino acids: CASSSSGGWQPQHF. The CDR3 nucleotides are TGTGCCAGCAGTTCGAGTGGGGGGTGGCAGCCCCAGCATTTT.

This chain connects TRBV30 to TRBJ1-2; tentative D call: TRBD1 (5 bases). Trimming removed 4 bases at V and 4 bases at J, with 13 bases between. This CDR3 has 13 amino acids. In germline, CDR1 is GTSNPN, CDR2 SVGIG (reference sequence). The DNA of the CDR3 is TGTGCCTGGACCAGGGAAATTTTCTATGGCTACACCTTC. Translation: CAWTREIFYGYTF.

This chain connects TRBV11-2 to TRBJ1-1; possibly TRBD1 for D (6 bases). The germline gives CDR1 SGHAT, CDR2 FQNNGV. The CDR3 is 14 residues long. Deletions cut 0 bases from V and 4 bases from J, with 9 bases between. The CDR3 nucleotides read TGTGCCAGCAGCTTAGATAGCAGGGGCACTGAAGCTTTCTTT. Protein product: CASSLDSRGTEAFF. Full variable domain (missing parts from reference TRBV11-2 and TRBJ1-1): EAGVAQSPRYKIIEKRQSVAFWCNPISGHATLYWYQQILGQGPKLLIQFQNNGVVDDSQLPKDRFSAERLKGVDSTLKIQPAKLEDSAVYLCASSLDSRGTEAFFGQGTRLTVV.

This clone showed up just a few times. This chain connects TRBV15 to TRBJ1-1, with 8 bases fitting TRBD1. The J segment lost 10 bases and the V segment lost 1 base, leaving 11 bases of the junction unmatched. The germline V gene encodes CDR1 LNHNV and CDR2 YYDKDF (reference sequence). CDR3 length equals 15 residues. CDR3 nucleotide sequence: TGTGCCACCAGCAGAGGTGACAGGGGACGTGGGGGAGCTTTCTTT. Translating it yields CATSRGDRGRGGAFF.

The DNA of the CDR3 is TGTGCCAGCAGCTTATACACGGGAGCAGATACGCAGTATTTT. Amino acid sequence: CASSLYTGADTQYF. This chain connects TRBV7-3 to TRBJ2-3; tentatively, D is TRBD2 (6 bases). This CDR3 is 14 amino acids long. Germline values: CDR1 SGHTA, CDR2 FQGTGA. V dropped 2 bases and J dropped 4 bases, with 10 bases sitting between them.

The gene calls are TRBV27 and TRBJ1-1; 9 bases match TRBD1. Germline lookup yields CDR1 MNHEY and CDR2 SMNVEV (reference sequence). The trim removed 3 bases at V and 3 bases at J, leaving 5 bases unmatched. The CDR3 covers 15 residues. The DNA for the CDR3 is TGTGCCAGCAGTTTTGGACAGGGGAGCCACACTGAAGCTTTCTTT. Amino acids: CASSFGQGSHTEAFF.

This chain's CDR3 is CASSLMGGTDTQYF. As DNA, the CDR3 is TGCGCCAGCAGCTTAATGGGGGGAACAGATACGCAGTATTTT. The genes are TRBV5-1 and TRBJ2-3, with D possibly matching TRBD2 (6 bases). The CDR3 totals 14 residues. V was shortened by 2 bases and J by 3 bases, with 10 bases between the two germline ends. Germline loops: CDR1 SGHRS, CDR2 YFSETQ. Combining the CDR3 with reference TRBV5-1 and TRBJ2-3 gives the whole variable domain KAGVTQTPRYLIKTRGQQVTLSCSPISGHRSVSWYQQTPGQGLQFLFEYFSETQRNKGNFPGRFSGRQFSNSRSEMNVSTLELGDSALYLCASSLMGGTDTQYFGPGTRLTVL.

The rearrangement links TRBV29-1 to TRBJ1-2; TRBD1 might be the D (5 bases). Germline values: CDR1 SQVTM, CDR2 ANQGSEA. Trimming removed 0 bases from V and 6 bases from J, with 8 bases in between. The CDR3 sequence is 12 residues long. CDR3: CSVEDQGHGYTF. CDR3 in DNA: TGCAGCGTTGAAGATCAGGGACATGGCTACACCTTC.

This sequence joins TRBV19 and TRBJ2-7, with 9 bases that match TRBD1. V was pared by 5 bases and J by 5 bases, with 10 bases of the junction left unmatched. Germline V CDR1 and CDR2: LNHDA, SQIVND (reference sequence). CDR3 length equals 15 residues. The CDR3 here is CASSGLRDRDNEQYF. The DNA for the CDR3 is TGTGCCAGTAGTGGGTTACGGGACAGGGATAACGAGCAGTACTTC.

In this sample, this clone turned up a few times. The J gene is TRBJ1-5, the V gene TRBV28; D is uncertain. The CDR3 loop spans 15 amino acids. The V gene lost 2 bases and the J gene lost 5 bases, with 13 bases spanning the gap. Germline values: CDR1 MDHEN, CDR2 SYDVKM. CDR3 loop: CASSLGYTGDQPQHF. The DNA of the CDR3 is TGTGCCAGCAGTTTAGGATATACCGGGGATCAGCCCCAGCATTTT.

This clone is a singleton in its sample. The genes are TRBV28 and TRBJ1-2; D ambiguous. CDR1 and CDR2 from the germline V gene are MDHEN and SYDVKM. V shed 4 bases and J shed 3 bases, with 12 bases lying between them. The CDR3 runs 14 residues. CDR3 in amino acids: CASSSATEYYGYTF. Written as DNA, the CDR3 is TGTGCCAGCAGTTCGGCCACGGAGTACTATGGCTACACCTTC.

The V call is TRBV19, the J call TRBJ1-1; TRBD1 aligns across 8 bases. With 4 bases clipped from V and 6 bases from J, the junction kept 7 bases outside the gene matches. CDR3 length: 14 amino acids. CDR1 and CDR2 (germline): LNHDA, SQIVND (reference sequence). The CDR3 DNA is TGTGCCAGTAGTAAACAGGGGGATGGGGCTGAAGCTTTCTTT. It codes for CASSKQGDGAEAFF.

This rearrangement joins TRBV4-1 to TRBJ1-2; 7 bases align to TRBD1. The CDR3 has 18 residues. CDR1 is MGHRA and CDR2 is YSYEKL in the germline V gene. J gave up 4 bases and V 3 bases, and 17 bases lay outside the gene matches. CDR3: CASSHGFSGGRLRYGYTF. CDR3 nucleotides: TGCGCCAGCAGCCACGGTTTTTCAGGGGGTCGCCTTCGCTATGGCTACACCTTC.

The CDR3 loop is CASSPLGSSYEQYF. The CDR3 coding sequence is TGTGCCAGTAGCCCCCTGGGCAGCTCCTACGAGCAGTACTTC. The chain is built from TRBV19 and TRBJ2-7, with unresolved D. Germline loops: CDR1 LNHDA, CDR2 SQIVND (reference sequence). V gave up 6 bases and J gave up 0 bases, with 12 bases separating them. The CDR3 sequence is 14 residues long.

Comments on this clone: At the DNA level, this CDR3 is encoded by other sequences in the same sample as well. This chain uses TRBV6-5 with TRBJ1-2, with 7 bases matching TRBD1. The CDR3 runs 13 residues. CDR1 and CDR2 (germline): MNHEY, SVGAGI. J lost 2 bases, V lost 6 bases, and 3 bases had no gene match. The DNA of the CDR3 is TGTGCCAGCAGCGTGACAGGGAACTATGGCTACACCTTC. It is translated as CASSVTGNYGYTF.

A single count supports this clone. The chain combines TRBV10-1 with TRBJ2-3; 7 bases match TRBD2. CDR1 is WNHNN, CDR2 SYGVQD, per germline (reference sequence). This CDR3 has 14 residues. With V trimmed by 4 bases and J by 5 bases, 6 bases remained unmatched. CDR3 DNA sequence: TGCGCCAGCAGTGCGAGCGGGATAGGAGATACGCAGTATTTT. It encodes CASSASGIGDTQYF.

The chain recombines TRBV7-2 with TRBJ1-1; D perhaps matches TRBD1 (5 bases). The CDR3 length is 17 residues. The ends were cut back, 5 bases at V and 0 bases at J, with 19 bases in the middle. Germline lookup yields CDR1 SGHTA and CDR2 FQGNSA. The CDR3 spells CASSPLPRQGMNTEAFF. The CDR3 nucleotides are TGTGCCAGCAGCCCTCTACCACGGCAGGGAATGAACACTGAAGCTTTCTTT.

This clone was detected once. This chain joins TRBV11-2 and TRBJ2-1, with 8 nucleotides matching TRBD1. Germline V lookup: CDR1 SGHAT, CDR2 FQNNGV. Losses at the gene ends were 5 bases for V and 8 bases for J; bases not matched to a gene: 5. This CDR3 has 13 amino acids. The CDR3 DNA reads as TGTGCCAGCAGCCAGGGGGCCGGGTATGAGCAGTTCTTC. Encoded protein: CASSQGAGYEQFF.

The J gene is TRBJ2-5, the V gene TRBV19, with 8 positions matching TRBD2. Germline CDR1 and CDR2: LNHDA and SQIVND (reference sequence). V dropped 4 bases and J dropped 2; count of bases not matched to a gene: 6. The CDR3 sequence is 15 residues long. The CDR3 bases are TGTGCCAGTAGTACCTTAGCGGGGCCTCAAGAGACCCAGTACTTC. Translation gives CASSTLAGPQETQYF. Supplemented by reference TRBV19 and TRBJ2-5, the full variable domain reads DGGITQSPKYLFRKEGQNVTLSCEQNLNHDAMYWYRQDPGQGLRLIYYSQIVNDFQKGDIAEGYSVSREKKESFPLTVTSAQKNPTAFYLCASSTLAGPQETQYFGPGTRLLVL.